The rows below give T cell receptor beta chains drawn from one sample of a study of blood T cell repertoires in COVID-19. The assay was immunoSEQ multiplex PCR, and TCRdb's table has in-frame clones only and misses some. The data contain over 45,000 clones, roughly three quarters of them seen just once; the ten biggest clones take up around 20%. Sample: peripheral blood. These receptors were collected from a man aged 45-65 years with active or convalescent COVID-19. Both conserved end residues are part of each CDR3. The order of the fields is V gene, J gene, D gene, clone size, CDR3 DNA, CDR3 protein. D genes are given only for firm matches. Only part of the rows carry a size: once, few, many, or a class if the clone is expanded.

V: TRBV5-1; J: TRBJ2-3; D: TRBD2; size: NA; DNA: TGCGCCAGCAGCTTGAAGCGGGAGGTCTCAGATACGCAGTATTTT; CDR3: CASSLKREVSDTQYF
V: TRBV15; J: TRBJ2-4; D: TRBD2; size: NA; DNA: TGTGCCACCAGCAGCTTCGGGACTAGCGGGGGGGTAGCCAAAAACATTCAGTACTTC; CDR3: CATSSFGTSGGVAKNIQYF
V: TRBV5-4; J: TRBJ2-2; D: NA; size: NA; DNA: TGTGCCAGCAGCTTTAAAGAGACAGGGAACACCGGGGAGCTGTTTTTT; CDR3: CASSFKETGNTGELFF
V: TRBV2; J: TRBJ1-3; D: NA; size: NA; DNA: TGTGCCAGCTGGGGGGGGTACTCTGGAAACACCATATATTTT; CDR3: CASWGGYSGNTIYF
V: TRBV29-1; J: TRBJ1-2; D: TRBD1; size: NA; DNA: TGCAGCGTTGACTATCTCTGGACAGGGGGCTATGGCTACACCTTC; CDR3: CSVDYLWTGGYGYTF
V: TRBV10-3; J: TRBJ2-2; D: NA; size: NA; DNA: TGTGCCATCAGTGAGGCAGGGAAAAAGGGATACACCGGGGAGCTGTTTTTT; CDR3: CAISEAGKKGYTGELFF
V: TRBV7-2; J: TRBJ2-3; D: TRBD2; size: NA; DNA: TGTGCCAGCAGCTTAAGCGGGATTAGCACAGATACGCAGTATTTT; CDR3: CASSLSGISTDTQYF
V: TRBV3-1/TRBV3-2; J: TRBJ2-7; D: TRBD1; size: NA; DNA: TGTGCCAGCAGCCAAGGGATCCCAAAATTAGTCCAGGGGGCCCATTACGAGCAGTACTTC; CDR3: CASSQGIPKLVQGAHYEQYF
V: TRBV28; J: TRBJ2-2; D: TRBD2; size: NA; DNA: TGTGCCAGCTTTAGCGGGACTTACACCGGGGAGCTGTTTTTT; CDR3: CASFSGTYTGELFF
V: TRBV3-1/TRBV3-2; J: TRBJ1-1; D: NA; size: NA; DNA: TGTGCCAGCAGCCCAGCCGGGGGTTACACTGAAGCTTTCTTT; CDR3: CASSPAGGYTEAFF
V: TRBV2; J: TRBJ2-5; D: TRBD2; size: NA; DNA: TGTGCCAGCAGTGAAGCGCTGGTAGCGGGAAAAGAGACCCAGTACTTC; CDR3: CASSEALVAGKETQYF
V: TRBV29-1; J: TRBJ1-2; D: TRBD1; size: once; DNA: TGCAGCGTTGGGGACAGCTATGGCTACACCTTC; CDR3: CSVGDSYGYTF
V: TRBV5-5; J: TRBJ2-3; D: TRBD2; size: once; DNA: TGTGCCAGCAGCACCCGACTAGCGGGGGGCCTAGATACGCAGTATTTT; CDR3: CASSTRLAGGLDTQYF
V: TRBV18; J: TRBJ2-1; D: TRBD2; size: NA; DNA: TGTGCCAGCTCACCTATACGCGGGGGGGCCGGCAATGAGCAGTTCTTC; CDR3: CASSPIRGGAGNEQFF
V: TRBV20-1; J: TRBJ2-3; D: NA; size: NA; DNA: TGCAGTGCTAGTGCTGAGTCCCCCAAGGATACGCAGTATTTT; CDR3: CSASAESPKDTQYF
V: TRBV4-2; J: TRBJ2-7; D: NA; size: NA; DNA: TGTGCCAGCAGCCTTCCCGGGAATACCGAGCAGTACTTC; CDR3: CASSLPGNTEQYF
V: TRBV19; J: TRBJ2-2; D: TRBD1; size: few; DNA: TGTGCCAGTAGGGAGACAGGGTATCGAGAGAGCACCGGGGAGCTGTTTTTT; CDR3: CASRETGYRESTGELFF
V: TRBV6-6; J: TRBJ1-5; D: NA; size: NA; DNA: TGTGCCAGCAGTACCAATTTACTTCAGCCCCAGCATTTT; CDR3: CASSTNLLQPQHF
V: TRBV13; J: TRBJ1-6; D: NA; size: NA; DNA: TGTGCCAGCAGCATAGACAGGAACGGGTTTTCACCCCTCCACTTT; CDR3: CASSIDRNGFSPLHF
V: TRBV3-1/TRBV3-2; J: TRBJ2-6; D: NA; size: NA; DNA: TGTGCCAGCAGCCAAAGTCTGGGGGGTGGGTTATCTGGGGCCAACGTCCTGACTTTC; CDR3: CASSQSLGGGLSGANVLTF
V: TRBV3-1/TRBV3-2; J: TRBJ2-5; D: NA; size: NA; DNA: TGTGCCAGCAGCCAAGATTATATGGAGACCCAGTACTTC; CDR3: CASSQDYMETQYF
V: TRBV3-1/TRBV3-2; J: TRBJ1-2; D: TRBD1; size: NA; DNA: TGTGCCAGCAGCCTCAGGGGGCAAGGGGACTACACCTTC; CDR3: CASSLRGQGDYTF
V: TRBV18; J: TRBJ1-1; D: TRBD1; size: NA; DNA: TGTGCCAGCTCATGGGACAGGAACACTGAAGCTTTCTTT; CDR3: CASSWDRNTEAFF
V: TRBV5-6; J: TRBJ1-2; D: NA; size: NA; DNA: TGTGCCAGCAGCTCTTTCGGGAGTGATGGCTACACCTTC; CDR3: CASSSFGSDGYTF
V: TRBV4-1; J: TRBJ1-1; D: NA; size: NA; DNA: TGCGCCAGCAGCCCCCAGGCAGGGACTGAAGCTTTCTTT; CDR3: CASSPQAGTEAFF
V: TRBV5-5; J: TRBJ1-2; D: TRBD1; size: NA; DNA: TGTGCCAGCAGCACGAATACAGGGGCCTCGAGTGGCTACACCTTC; CDR3: CASSTNTGASSGYTF
V: TRBV7-8; J: TRBJ2-1; D: NA; size: NA; DNA: TGTGCCAGCAGCTTAGGGACAACCGGACGGTTCTTC; CDR3: CASSLGTTGRFF
V: TRBV7-3; J: TRBJ2-1; D: NA; size: few; DNA: TGTGCCAGCAGCTTACGACTGCACAATGAGCAGTTCTTC; CDR3: CASSLRLHNEQFF
V: TRBV4-2; J: TRBJ1-4; D: NA; size: few; DNA: TGTGCCAGCAGCCTTACCGATCAGTTACAGAATGAAAAACTGTTTTTT; CDR3: CASSLTDQLQNEKLFF
V: TRBV14; J: TRBJ2-3; D: TRBD2; size: NA; DNA: TGTGCCAGCAGCCGACTAGCGGGGGTGAAACCCACAGATACGCAGTATTTT; CDR3: CASSRLAGVKPTDTQYF